Following are 27 T cell receptor beta chains from one sample sequenced in a study of cytomegalovirus exposure and HLA in healthy donors. This PCR relied on a set of 60 Vbeta primers and 13 Jbeta primers. The data were produced by immunoSEQ multiplex PCR, yet TCRdb's version contains in-frame clones alone and is incomplete. The sample records about 190,000 clones, about 77% being singletons. The material sequenced was PBMCs. The receptors stem from a man younger than 40 in good health and CMV-seropositive.

This rearrangement joins TRBV5-4 to TRBJ2-6, with D hard to call. The CDR3 has 17 residues. The V end was cut by 4 bases, the J end by 0 bases, with 14 bases between. Germline V gene lookup returns CDR1 SGHNT and CDR2 YYREEE (reference sequence). This CDR3 reads CASSPTITGSGANVLTF. In DNA form, the CDR3 reads TGTGCCAGCAGCCCAACTATCACGGGCTCTGGGGCCAACGTCCTGACTTTC.

The chain has TRBV7-2 and TRBJ2-1; TRBD2 might be the D (6 bases). This CDR3 region has 13 residues. Germline CDR1 reads SGHTA; CDR2 reads FQGNSA. The V end lost 5 bases, the J end lost 6 bases, and 11 bases lay between the germline ends. CDR3 sequence: CASSPRRGNEQFF. The CDR3, as DNA: TGTGCCAGCAGCCCTAGGAGGGGCAATGAGCAGTTCTTC.

This clone was counted only a few times. The junction departs from germline at one end; a sequencing error may be responsible. The gene calls are TRBV29-1 and TRBJ2-3; TRBD2 agrees at 11 bases. The CDR3 consists of 11 residues. The germline V gene has CDR1 SQVTM and CDR2 ANQGSEA. Here the CDR3 DNA reads TGCAGCGTTGTTCTAGCGGGAGGATTCCTCTTT. Translated: CSVVLAGGFLF.

CDR3 in amino acids: CASSKGTGGYEQYF. The CDR3 region has the DNA TGTGCCAGTAGTAAGGGGACAGGGGGCTACGAGCAGTACTTC. This rearrangement joins TRBV19 to TRBJ2-7, with TRBD1 matching 11 bases. Germline V CDR1 and CDR2: LNHDA, SQIVND (reference sequence). The length of the CDR3 is 14 residues. V was clipped by 4 bases and J by 3 bases; unmatched bases: 2.

In regard to this clone: Other nucleotide sequences in the sample specify the same CDR3. The rearrangement joins TRBV28 to TRBJ2-7; TRBD2 matches at 7 bases. The CDR3 loop spans 15 amino acids. J was trimmed by 5 bases and V by 5 bases; bases with no gene match: 12. Germline-derived CDR1 and CDR2 are MDHEN and SYDVKM. DNA of the CDR3: TGTGCCAGCAGTCTTTACTGGGAGGGCCGCCACGAGCAGTACTTC. This translates into CASSLYWEGRHEQYF.

This sequence joins TRBV2 and TRBJ2-5, with 8 bases lining up with TRBD2. V dropped 3 bases and J dropped 5; count of bases not matched to a gene: 8. The CDR3 loop spans 15 amino acids. CDR1 and CDR2 (germline): SNHLY, FYNNEI. The CDR3: CASSDSGTPTETQYF. The DNA for the CDR3 is TGTGCCAGCAGTGATAGCGGGACTCCCACCGAGACCCAGTACTTC.

The V and J genes are TRBV11-2 and TRBJ2-5, with 9 bases aligning to TRBD1. CDR1 and CDR2 from the germline V gene are SGHAT and FQNNGV. CDR3 length equals 14 residues. The trim removed 4 bases at V and 5 bases at J, leaving 5 bases unmatched. The CDR3 sequence: CASSSTGGSETQYF. The CDR3 DNA reads TGTGCCAGCAGCTCGACAGGGGGTTCGGAGACCCAGTACTTC.

The chain couples TRBV27 to TRBJ2-2; the D is unclear. CDR3 length: 13 residues. Germline assignment: CDR1 MNHEY and CDR2 SMNVEV (reference sequence). V lost 6 bases and J 2 bases, leaving 7 bases between the germline ends. The CDR3 protein is CASRDTNTGELFF. Written as DNA, the CDR3 is TGTGCCAGCAGAGACACCAACACCGGGGAGCTGTTTTTT.

This CDR3 is CASSPPGDEAFF. Here the CDR3 DNA reads TGTGCCAGCAGTCCGCCAGGGGATGAAGCTTTCTTT. The genes are TRBV28 and TRBJ1-1; perhaps TRBD1 as D (6 bases). The CDR3 consists of 12 residues. V lost 5 bases, J lost 7 bases, and 11 bases lay in between. In germline, CDR1 is MDHEN, CDR2 SYDVKM.

Only one count was recorded for this clone. The V and J genes are TRBV15 and TRBJ1-6; D possibly corresponds to TRBD1 (5 bases). Trimming shortened V by 4 bases and J by 14 bases, and 24 bases separated the two germline ends. Germline V gives CDR1 LNHNV, CDR2 YYDKDF (reference sequence). This CDR3 has 16 amino acids. The CDR3, as DNA: TGTGCCACCAGCACCTCCCCAGGGATGGCCCAACCCTCCCTCCACTTT. Its translation is CATSTSPGMAQPSLHF. The full variable domain, with the rest looked up from reference TRBV15 and TRBJ1-6, is DAMVIQNPRYQVTQFGKPVTLSCSQTLNHNVMYWYQQKSSQAPKLLFHYYDKDFNNEADTPDNFQSRRPNTSFCFLDIRSPGLGDTAMYLCATSTSPGMAQPSLHFGNGTRLTVT.

This rearrangement joins TRBV30 to TRBJ2-2; D is undetermined. The V end was cut by 0 bases, the J end by 3 bases, with 8 bases between. In germline, CDR1 is GTSNPN, CDR2 SVGIG (reference sequence). The CDR3 has 14 amino acids. The CDR3 here is CAWSVSLDTGELFF. DNA of the CDR3: TGTGCCTGGAGTGTATCCCTAGACACCGGGGAGCTGTTTTTT.

The chain combines TRBV5-4 with TRBJ2-7; 11 positions match TRBD1. Unmatched junction bases numbered 6, after V lost 4 bases and J lost 6 bases. Germline lookup yields CDR1 SGHNT and CDR2 YYREEE (reference sequence). The CDR3 runs 14 residues. CDR3 bases: TGTGCCAGCAGCAAGCCGGGGACAGGGGGCGAGCAGTACTTC. Its translation is CASSKPGTGGEQYF.

The chain uses TRBV20-1 and TRBJ2-2; no clear D gene. The CDR3 has 11 residues. Germline lookup yields CDR1 DFQATT and CDR2 SNEGSKA (reference sequence). Trimming removed 6 bases from V and 4 bases from J, with 6 bases in between. CDR3 sequence: CSAHGTGELFF. The CDR3 coding sequence is TGCAGTGCGCACGGCACCGGGGAGCTGTTTTTT.

This chain uses TRBV7-2 with TRBJ2-1; TRBD2 agrees at 7 bases. This CDR3 has 15 amino acids. Trimming cost V 5 bases and J 6 bases; bases outside gene matches: 10. The germline CDR1 and CDR2 sequences are SGHTA and FQGNSA. The CDR3 spells CASSPYEGGPNEQFF. The CDR3 DNA reads as TGTGCCAGCAGCCCTTATGAGGGAGGGCCCAATGAGCAGTTCTTC. Drawing the rest from reference TRBV7-2 and TRBJ2-1, the complete variable domain is GAGVSQSPSNKVTEKGKDVELRCDPISGHTALYWYRQSLGQGLEFLIYFQGNSAPDKSGLPSDRFSAERTGGSVSTLTIQRTQQEDSAVYLCASSPYEGGPNEQFFGPGTRLTVL.

V gene TRBV30 combines with J gene TRBJ2-7, with 8 bases identical to TRBD2. The CDR3 sequence is 13 residues long. J gave up 5 bases and V 2 bases, and 5 bases lay outside the gene matches. Germline V lookup: CDR1 GTSNPN, CDR2 SVGIG (reference sequence). As DNA, the CDR3 is TGTGCCTGGAGTAGGGTAGCGGGAAACGAGCAGTACTTC. Translating it yields CAWSRVAGNEQYF. The full variable domain, with the rest looked up from reference TRBV30 and TRBJ2-7, is SQTIHQWPATLVQPVGSPLSLECTVEGTSNPNLYWYRQAAGRGLQLLFYSVGIGQISSEVPQNLSASRPQDRQFILSSKKLLLSDSGFYLCAWSRVAGNEQYFGPGTRLTVT.

This chain uses TRBV6-5 with TRBJ2-2; D unclear. Trimming took off 6 bases at V and 3 bases at J, with 14 bases between the two ends. Per the germline V gene, CDR1 is MNHEY and CDR2 is SVGAGI. The CDR3 contains 15 residues. In DNA form, the CDR3 reads TGTGCCAGCAGCTCTGACTGGTGGGACACCGGGGAGCTGTTTTTT. Translated, it gives CASSSDWWDTGELFF.

The chain couples TRBV27 to TRBJ2-6, with unresolved D. CDR1 and CDR2 from the germline V gene are MNHEY and SMNVEV (reference sequence). This CDR3 region has 18 residues. The ends were cut back, 5 bases at V and 2 bases at J, with 19 bases in the middle. The CDR3 nucleotides are TGTGCCAGCAGTAAAGAGGTCACTGCCCCCACTGGGGCCAACGTCCTGACTTTC. Its translation is CASSKEVTAPTGANVLTF.

The chain combines TRBV5-5 with TRBJ1-1; TRBD1 aligns across 8 bases. The germline V gene has CDR1 SGHKS and CDR2 YYEKEE (reference sequence). The CDR3 spans 16 residues. Germline trimming cut 0 bases from V and 5 bases from J; bases unmatched to any gene: 9. CDR3 DNA sequence: TGTGCCAGCAGCTTGGGATTTGGACAGGGCCATACTGAAGCTTTCTTT. Residues: CASSLGFGQGHTEAFF.

Only a few counts were recorded for this clone. V and J are TRBV30 and TRBJ2-3; 14 positions match TRBD2. The germline V gene has CDR1 GTSNPN and CDR2 SVGIG (reference sequence). There are 17 residues in the CDR3. Unmatched junction bases numbered 11, after V lost 4 bases and J lost 5 bases. CDR3 loop: CAWTPPGLAGEGDTQYF. CDR3 bases: TGTGCCTGGACCCCACCGGGACTAGCGGGAGAAGGAGATACGCAGTATTTT.

This sequence joins TRBV10-3 and TRBJ1-1, with 8 bases that match TRBD1. Unmatched junction bases numbered 16, after V lost 6 bases and J lost 1 base. The CDR3 contains 18 residues. From germline, CDR1 is ENHRY and CDR2 SYGVKD. CDR3 in amino acids: CAISLRGRLTIENTEAFF. The CDR3 region has the DNA TGTGCCATCAGCCTCAGGGGGCGCTTAACGATTGAGAACACTGAAGCTTTCTTT.

The chain uses TRBV7-3 and TRBJ2-3; a possible D gene is TRBD2 (6 bases). The V gene's germline CDR1 is SGHTA and CDR2 FQGTGA. Deletions cut 5 bases from V and 5 bases from J, with 29 bases between. The CDR3 is 19 amino acids. The chain's CDR3 is CASSPGLWEPDVQRDTQYF. In DNA, the CDR3 is TGTGCCAGCAGCCCGGGACTGTGGGAGCCCGATGTTCAAAGAGATACGCAGTATTTT.

V usage is TRBV30 and J usage is TRBJ1-5; TRBD1 matches at 8 bases. From germline, CDR1 is GTSNPN and CDR2 SVGIG (reference sequence). The CDR3 totals 16 residues. Trimming took 2 bases from V and 3 from J; bases not matched to a gene: 9. This CDR3 is CAWSKARGPPNQPQHF. The DNA for the CDR3 is TGTGCCTGGAGTAAGGCCAGGGGGCCCCCCAATCAGCCCCAGCATTTT.

V is TRBV9 and J is TRBJ1-2; a weak D match, TRBD1 (6 bases). The germline gives CDR1 SGDLS, CDR2 YYNGEE. This CDR3 has 15 residues. V was clipped by 4 bases and J by 7 bases, with 20 bases between them. CDR3 in DNA: TGTGCCAGCAGCACACAGGGACGAGCGAGCACTGGCTACACCTTC. It is translated as CASSTQGRASTGYTF.

The chain uses TRBV7-6 and TRBJ2-1; 13 positions match TRBD2. V lost 5 bases, J lost 3 bases, and 7 bases stayed unmatched. Germline V gene data show CDR1 as SGHVS and CDR2 as FNYEAQ. This CDR3 region has 17 residues. The chain's CDR3 is CASSVGTSGVIYNEQFF. DNA of the CDR3: TGTGCCAGCAGCGTTGGGACTAGCGGGGTGATCTACAATGAGCAGTTCTTC.

The chain uses TRBV30 and TRBJ2-3, with D possibly matching TRBD1 (5 bases). Trimming cost V 4 bases and J 2 bases, with 10 bases left between them. This CDR3 has 13 amino acids. The germline gives CDR1 GTSNPN, CDR2 SVGIG (reference sequence). The CDR3 DNA sequence: TGTGCCTGGACGGCAGGGCCCACAGATACGCAGTATTTT. Translating it yields CAWTAGPTDTQYF.

The chain uses TRBV28 and TRBJ1-6; D may be TRBD1 (5 bases). The CDR3 has 14 residues. The V end lost 2 bases, the J end lost 8 bases, and 10 bases lay between the germline ends. Germline lookup yields CDR1 MDHEN and CDR2 SYDVKM. The CDR3 DNA reads as TGTGCCAGCAGTTTAGGGGGGTACGATTCACCCCTCCACTTT. It encodes CASSLGGYDSPLHF.

V and J are TRBV20-1 and TRBJ2-5, with D tentatively TRBD2 (6 bases). This CDR3 contains 11 residues. Germline CDR1 and CDR2: DFQATT and SNEGSKA (reference sequence). DNA of the CDR3: TGCAGGGGGGGAGCGCAAGAGACCCAGTACTTC. As protein: CRGGAQETQYF.